This T cell receptor (beta chain) appears in the sequencing data of a study of identical twins. Notes on the study in general: Findings came from cross-sectional statistics, without long-term follow-up of donors.

A universal primer site came from template switching; cDNA carried unique molecular identifiers. TCRdb fed the 5' RACE reads into MiXCR, producing one record per CDR3 protein. There are a few hundred thousand distinct CDR3 sequences in the sample; 10% to 15% occur only once, and approximately 7.5% lies in the top ten. A few counts support this clonotype. The target antigen is unknown. CDR1 is DFQATT, CDR2 SNEGSKA, per germline (reference sequence). The CDR3 has 11 amino acids. The V end was cut by 1 base, the J end by 4 bases, with 5 bases between. These records were also assigned to another study, of yellow fever vaccine responses in identical twins.

Sequenced: CD8+ T cells sorted from blood. The rearrangement links TRBV20-1 to TRBJ2-7, with D perhaps matching TRBD2 (5 bases). The clonotype originates from a woman aged 18-29 years in good health. CDR3 protein: CSARAGYEQYV. CDR3 nucleotides: TGCAGTGCTAGAGCGGGGTACGAGCAGTACGTC.